This T cell receptor (beta chain) is from a study of T cells in Graves' hyperthyroidism and ophthalmopathy. Study conclusions and caveats: A median about 6 months before onset, the model predicted ophthalmopathy.

Orbital computed tomography and thyroid ultrasound, together with serum TRAb and thyroxine and clinical symptoms, were used for diagnoses. On this clonotype itself: The antigen is unknown.

TCR beta CDR3 region amplification was performed from RNA transcripts. The study used the HTBI primer set for a first-round RT-PCR of the TCR CDR3. TCRdb re-called the multiplex PCR reads through MiXCR, storing one row per CDR3 protein. The sample records about 460,000 distinct CDR3 sequences, about 20% being singletons. CDR1 is SGDLS and CDR2 is YYNGEE in the germline V gene. The CDR3 runs to 14 residues. Deletions cut 2 bases from V and 7 bases from J, with 13 bases between. This receptor was identified in a woman aged 70-85 years with Graves' ophthalmopathy. What was sequenced was blood. The V gene is TRBV9, the J gene TRBJ2-1; perhaps TRBD2 as D (5 bases). CDR3 nucleotides: TGTGCCAGCAGCGTCACGGGAACAGAAAATGAGCAGTTCTTC. Its protein product is CASSVTGTENEQFF.